Listed below are T cell receptor beta chains from one sample, sequenced in a study of cytotoxic CD8 clonotypes in ibrutinib-treated CLL. TCRdb's table, derived via immunoSEQ multiplex PCR, lists solely in-frame clones and lacks some. The repertoire holds some 300,000 clones, with roughly 85% as singletons. Material: PBMCs, obtained before ibrutinib treatment. The source of these receptors is a human donor with chronic lymphocytic leukemia. The CDR3 runs from the conserved cysteine through the conserved F or W. Each record gives: clone size, CDR3 length, D gene, V gene, J gene, CDR3 DNA, CDR3 protein. The D gene is left open where the match is weak. A clone size is listed for some rows: how often the clone was seen (once, few, many), or a class if it is expanded.

NA	14	NA	TRBV18	TRBJ1-2	TGTGCCAGCTCACCGTTTAATGGAAACTATGGCTACACCTTC	CASSPFNGNYGYTF
NA	16	TRBD1	TRBV16	TRBJ1-2	TGTGCCAGCAGCCAATCGAGGGACAGAATCGACGGTGGCTACACCTTC	CASSQSRDRIDGGYTF
NA	20	TRBD2	TRBV4-2	TRBJ2-1	TGTGCCAGCAGCCAAGTAAGGTCAAGCCTAGCGGGAGAGACCTACAATGAGCAGTTCTTC	CASSQVRSSLAGETYNEQFF
NA	14	TRBD2	TRBV5-6	TRBJ2-7	TGTGCCAGCAGCTTGGCAGGACTAGCCTACGAGCAGTACTTT	CASSLAGLAYEQYF
NA	13	NA	TRBV19	TRBJ2-3	TGTGCCAGTATGGGGTACAACACAGATACGCAGTATTTT	CASMGYNTDTQYF
NA	16	TRBD1	TRBV4-3	TRBJ2-1	TGCGCCAGCAGCCTCATCCGGGACAGGGTCTACAATGAGCAGTTCTTC	CASSLIRDRVYNEQFF
NA	17	NA	TRBV27	TRBJ2-1	TGTGCCAGCAGTTTCGTCTTTCGGACGAGCTCCTACAATGAGCAGTTCTTC	CASSFVFRTSSYNEQFF
few	13	NA	TRBV2	TRBJ1-3	TGTGCCATCAGCGGGAGCTCTGGAAACACCATATATTTT	CAISGSSGNTIYF
few	13	NA	TRBV29-1	TRBJ1-2	TGCAGCGTTGATATTGGGGGGAACTATGGCTACACCTTC	CSVDIGGNYGYTF
few	13	NA	TRBV5-1	TRBJ1-1	TGCGCCAGCAGCCGGAGGGAGGACACTGAAGCTTTCTTT	CASSRREDTEAFF
once	15	TRBD2	TRBV6-6	TRBJ2-7	TGTGCCAGCAGTTACTTGACTAGCGGAACCTACGAGCAGTACTTC	CASSYLTSGTYEQYF
NA	14	NA	TRBV10-1	TRBJ2-3	TGCGCCAGCAGTGAGATGGGTAGCACAGATACGCAGTATTTT	CASSEMGSTDTQYF
NA	15	NA	TRBV7-2	TRBJ2-7	TGTGCCAGCAGCTTAGAGCCAACTATACCCTACGAGCAGTACTTC	CASSLEPTIPYEQYF
NA	17	TRBD2	TRBV4-2	TRBJ2-1	TGTGCCAGCAGCCAAGATAGTAGACTAGCGGGAGTGGGTGAGCAGTTCTTC	CASSQDSRLAGVGEQFF
NA	14	NA	TRBV9	TRBJ2-2	TGTGCCAGCAGCGTACAGACTAGTTCCGGGGAGCTGTTTTTT	CASSVQTSSGELFF
NA	17	TRBD1	TRBV4-2	TRBJ2-7	TGTGCCAGCAGCCAGATTCAAGCCGGGACAGGGGTCTACGAGCAGTACTTC	CASSQIQAGTGVYEQYF
NA	15	NA	TRBV7-9	TRBJ1-2	TGTGCCAGCAACACCATCGGGACTCAGGTCTATGGCTACACCTTC	CASNTIGTQVYGYTF
NA	14	TRBD2	TRBV15	TRBJ2-7	TGTGCCACCAGCAGAGTAGCGGGCGTCTACGAGCAGTACTTC	CATSRVAGVYEQYF
NA	15	NA	TRBV27	TRBJ1-1	TGTGCCAGCAGTCCGACGTACACAGAGAACACTGAAGCTTTCTTT	CASSPTYTENTEAFF